The subject of this entry is one T cell receptor beta chain. Its antigen is unknown. One base away there is no much larger clone; base qualities are not given. The sample belongs to a study of OX40 agonist ivuxolimab in advanced cancers. Notes on the research overall: Ivuxolimab was an agonistic, fully human IgG2 monoclonal antibody directed against OX40 (CD134), a costimulatory receptor. Intravenous ivuxolimab was administered to patients every 2 weeks at six dose levels: 0.01, 0.1, 0.3, 1.5, 3 and 10 mg/kg. Of the roughly 51 patients in dose escalation, about 20 had hepatocellular carcinoma, approximately 15 had melanoma, 9 had renal cell carcinoma and 9 had head and neck cancer. A male proportion of around 81% and a mean age of approximately 61 years, ranging from 23 to 79, were recorded for the dose-escalation cohort. Patients were allowed to have had prior anti-PD-1, anti-PD-L1 or anti-CTLA-4 therapy, and roughly 40% of the dose-escalation patients had previously received checkpoint inhibitors. Three dose-escalation patients achieved partial responses, one with hepatocellular carcinoma and two with cutaneous melanoma. The purpose of peripheral TCRbeta sequencing was to test whether ivuxolimab changed TCR sequence diversity and led to clonal T-cell expansion. The paper covers the monotherapy dose-escalation part of the phase I ivuxolimab trial, which included N of about 56 patients.

Genomic DNA was isolated from the sorted cells so that the TCRbeta CDR3 region could be sequenced. The immunoSEQ Assay was used for sequencing of TCRbeta CDR3 regions. As stored in TCRdb, this immuneACCESS dataset retains in-frame rearrangements with V and J assigned. A fraction of the clones does not appear; measured against another copy, unresolved V genes explain less than half of the discrepancy, and the remainder lacks a known reason. The sample table shows roughly 90,000 clones, and 90% to 95% are seen once. The ten most abundant clones make up about 2.6% of the sample. Patients with a history of autoimmune disease or receiving systemic immunosuppression were excluded from the trial. Peripheral blood for TCR sequencing was drawn from every dose cohort at baseline, at cycle 4 day 1 and at cycle 7 day 1. Samples came from an open-label, multicenter, first-in-human phase I dose-escalation trial of ivuxolimab. The trial enrolled adults with locally advanced or metastatic head and neck squamous cell, hepatocellular, melanoma or renal cell carcinoma. CD4+ and CD8+ T cells were sorted separately from peripheral blood before TCR sequencing.

Findings and caveats that apply to the study as a whole: After ivuxolimab, CD8+ T cells had more expanded clones than CD4+ T cells on average. Low levels of normalized T-cell clonal expansion were also seen in some patients who did not respond. At doses of 0.1 to 3.0 mg/kg, clonal expansion of both CD4+ and CD8+ blood T cells was observed from baseline to week 6. Partial responders in the 0.1-3.0 mg/kg groups had among the lowest normalized peripheral clonal expansion, especially among CD8+ T cells. Which antigens the clonally expanded peripheral T cells were specific for was not determined.

V lost 2 bases and J lost 1 base; the stretch between them is 9 bases long. Inclusive of the bounding cysteine and phenylalanine, the CDR3 is 15 residues long. Left in the record is the CDR3 DNA by itself, 45 bases read in frame from the first base. CDR1 is given as SGDLS and CDR2 as YYNGEE, both from the germline V gene. The TCR was taken from an adult with an advanced solid tumor such as melanoma, head and neck, liver or kidney cancer. The sample consisted of CD4+ or CD8+ T cells sorted from blood, taken in a trial of the OX40 agonist ivuxolimab. The chain uses TRBV9 and TRBJ1-4; the best D guess is TRBD1, with 5 bases matching. CDR3 sequence: CASSVGTLTNEKLFF. The DNA sequence is given as TGTGCCAGCAGCGTGGGGACCTTAACTAATGAAAAACTGTTTTTT.